The rows below give T cell receptor beta chains drawn from one sample of a study of response to subunit inactivated influenza vaccine. Using its own MiXCR run on the RT-PCR reads, TCRdb lists one record per CDR3 protein. Here the sample spans 650,000 to 800,000 distinct CDR3 sequences, approximately 15% being singletons. This material consisted of PBMCs from blood, taken 14 days before vaccination. The receptors stem from a man aged 50 to 59 who received an inactivated influenza vaccine. The CDR3 runs from the conserved cysteine through the conserved F or W. A D gene is named only where the DNA matches it firmly. The size of a clone is reported for some rows only, either as once, few or many, or as a class for expanded clones.

D gene: .
J gene: TRBJ2-2
V gene: TRBV20-1
clone size: few
CDR3 protein: CSAGRGTGELFF
CDR3 DNA: TGCAGTGCCGGCCGAGGCACCGGGGAGCTGTTTTTT

D gene: .
J gene: TRBJ2-5
V gene: TRBV12-3/TRBV12-4
clone size: few
CDR3 protein: CASTAMQETQYF
CDR3 DNA: TGTGCCAGCACCGCTATGCAAGAGACCCAGTACTTC

D gene: TRBD1
J gene: TRBJ1-3
V gene: TRBV7-2
clone size: few
CDR3 protein: CASSLVTGGTNTIYF
CDR3 DNA: TGTGCCAGCAGCCTCGTCACAGGGGGTACGAACACCATATATTTT

D gene: .
J gene: TRBJ2-1
V gene: TRBV20-1
clone size: many
CDR3 protein: CSASGGSYNEQFF
CDR3 DNA: TGCAGTGCTAGTGGGGGCAGCTACAATGAGCAGTTCTTC

D gene: TRBD1
J gene: TRBJ2-2
V gene: TRBV20-1
clone size: many
CDR3 protein: CSATGQGANTGELFF
CDR3 DNA: TGCAGTGCAACCGGACAGGGGGCTAACACCGGGGAGCTGTTTTTT

D gene: .
J gene: TRBJ1-2
V gene: TRBV4-2
clone size: many
CDR3 protein: CASSQVAGGDGYTF
CDR3 DNA: TGTGCCAGCAGCCAAGTAGCGGGAGGTGATGGCTACACCTTC

D gene: .
J gene: TRBJ2-1
V gene: TRBV28
clone size: few
CDR3 protein: CASSPTRDRYSYNEQFF
CDR3 DNA: TGTGCCAGCAGTCCGACTCGAGACAGGTACTCCTACAATGAGCAGTTCTTC

D gene: .
J gene: TRBJ1-1
V gene: TRBV12-3/TRBV12-4
clone size: .
CDR3 protein: CASSFAAKNTEAFF
CDR3 DNA: TGTGCCAGCAGTTTTGCAGCCAAGAACACTGAAGCTTTCTTT

D gene: .
J gene: TRBJ1-2
V gene: TRBV5-1
clone size: few
CDR3 protein: CASSLARTERGYTF
CDR3 DNA: TGCGCCAGCAGCTTGGCCCGGACAGAACGGGGCTACACCTTC

D gene: .
J gene: TRBJ2-1
V gene: TRBV20-1
clone size: many
CDR3 protein: CSAAHLYNEQFF
CDR3 DNA: TGCAGTGCTGCACACCTTTACAATGAGCAGTTCTTC

D gene: .
J gene: TRBJ1-6
V gene: TRBV11-2
clone size: few
CDR3 protein: CASSLVRGDPNNSPLHF
CDR3 DNA: TGTGCCAGCAGCTTAGTGAGGGGCGACCCGAATAATTCACCCCTCCACTTT

D gene: .
J gene: TRBJ1-1
V gene: TRBV24-1
clone size: few
CDR3 protein: CATSDSHGTEAFF
CDR3 DNA: TGTGCCACCAGTGATTCCCACGGCACTGAAGCTTTCTTT

D gene: .
J gene: TRBJ2-6
V gene: TRBV20-1
clone size: .
CDR3 protein: CSATEYSGANVLTF
CDR3 DNA: TGCAGTGCCACCGAATACTCTGGGGCCAACGTCCTGACTTTC

D gene: TRBD2
J gene: TRBJ2-5
V gene: TRBV20-1
clone size: few
CDR3 protein: CSAPGLAGGLIHETQYF
CDR3 DNA: TGCAGTGCGCCCGGACTAGCGGGGGGGCTGATTCACGAGACCCAGTACTTC

D gene: .
J gene: TRBJ2-5
V gene: TRBV11-2
clone size: many
CDR3 protein: CASSALLQETQYF
CDR3 DNA: TGTGCCAGCAGCGCATTACTTCAAGAGACCCAGTACTTC

D gene: TRBD1
J gene: TRBJ2-2
V gene: TRBV28
clone size: many
CDR3 protein: CASSFDRGAAGELFF
CDR3 DNA: TGTGCCAGCAGTTTTGACAGGGGAGCCGCCGGGGAGCTGTTTTTT

D gene: .
J gene: TRBJ2-1
V gene: TRBV10-3
clone size: .
CDR3 protein: CAILDRDQRNEQFF
CDR3 DNA: TGTGCCATCCTCGACCGGGACCAACGTAATGAGCAGTTCTTC

D gene: .
J gene: TRBJ1-4
V gene: TRBV18
clone size: .
CDR3 protein: CASSPGGGRGGLF
CDR3 DNA: TGTGCCAGCTCACCGGGAGGAGGGAGAGGAGGGCTTTTT

D gene: TRBD2
J gene: TRBJ2-7
V gene: TRBV7-2
clone size: .
CDR3 protein: CASSPLYGRAYEQYF
CDR3 DNA: TGTGCCAGCAGCCCTCTCTACGGGAGGGCCTACGAGCAGTACTTC

D gene: .
J gene: TRBJ2-3
V gene: TRBV4-2
clone size: .
CDR3 protein: CASSQGTVGTDTQYF
CDR3 DNA: TGTGCCAGCAGCCAAGGGACAGTTGGCACAGATACGCAGTATTTT

D gene: TRBD1
J gene: TRBJ2-2
V gene: TRBV7-3
clone size: few
CDR3 protein: CASSLTPVRTGLNTGELFF
CDR3 DNA: TGTGCCAGCAGCTTAACGCCGGTACGGACAGGCTTGAACACCGGGGAGCTGTTTTTT

D gene: .
J gene: TRBJ2-3
V gene: TRBV7-9
clone size: .
CDR3 protein: CASTSREHHTQYF
CDR3 DNA: TGTGCCAGCACCTCGAGGGAGCACCATACGCAGTATTTT

D gene: TRBD2
J gene: TRBJ2-1
V gene: TRBV5-1
clone size: few
CDR3 protein: CASSQPGTSGGPYNEQFF
CDR3 DNA: TGCGCCAGCAGCCAGCCTGGGACTAGCGGGGGGCCATACAATGAGCAGTTCTTC

D gene: .
J gene: TRBJ1-1
V gene: TRBV12-3/TRBV12-4
clone size: .
CDR3 protein: CASSVTGPNTEAFF
CDR3 DNA: TGTGCCAGCAGCGTAACAGGCCCTAACACTGAAGCTTTCTTT

D gene: .
J gene: TRBJ2-1
V gene: TRBV27
clone size: few
CDR3 protein: CASSKGSSYNEQFF
CDR3 DNA: TGTGCCAGCAGTAAGGGAAGCTCCTACAATGAGCAGTTCTTC

D gene: .
J gene: TRBJ2-1
V gene: TRBV6-2/TRBV6-3
clone size: many
CDR3 protein: CASSYLNEQFF
CDR3 DNA: TGTGCCAGCAGTTACCTCAATGAGCAGTTCTTC

D gene: .
J gene: TRBJ2-7
V gene: TRBV20-1
clone size: .
CDR3 protein: CSAPDLTGEQYF
CDR3 DNA: TGCAGTGCCCCGGACTTGACCGGCGAGCAGTACTTC

D gene: TRBD1
J gene: TRBJ2-7
V gene: TRBV5-1
clone size: .
CDR3 protein: CASSLQGAWEQYF
CDR3 DNA: TGCGCCAGCAGCTTGCAGGGGGCTTGGGAGCAGTACTTC

D gene: .
J gene: TRBJ2-5
V gene: TRBV11-2
clone size: .
CDR3 protein: CASSLDRGGNGETQYF
CDR3 DNA: TGTGCCAGCAGCTTAGATCGGGGCGGTAACGGAGAGACCCAGTACTTC

D gene: .
J gene: TRBJ2-3
V gene: TRBV7-2
clone size: few
CDR3 protein: CASSSRVHLSTDTQYF
CDR3 DNA: TGTGCCAGCAGCTCCCGGGTCCACCTAAGCACAGATACGCAGTATTTT

D gene: TRBD1
J gene: TRBJ2-5
V gene: TRBV24-1
clone size: few
CDR3 protein: CATSDSLDRGETQYF
CDR3 DNA: TGTGCCACCAGTGACTCCCTGGACAGGGGTGAGACCCAGTACTTC

D gene: TRBD2
J gene: TRBJ2-3
V gene: TRBV29-1
clone size: .
CDR3 protein: CSVDGGLAGGFSTDTQYF
CDR3 DNA: TGCAGCGTTGACGGGGGACTAGCGGGAGGATTTAGCACAGATACGCAGTATTTT

D gene: .
J gene: TRBJ2-1
V gene: TRBV18
clone size: .
CDR3 protein: CASSPGLRSEQFF
CDR3 DNA: TGTGCCAGCTCACCAGGATTGAGGTCTGAGCAGTTCTTC

D gene: .
J gene: TRBJ2-1
V gene: TRBV20-1
clone size: many
CDR3 protein: CSARDDGYFINEQFF
CDR3 DNA: TGCAGTGCTAGAGATGACGGCTATTTCATCAATGAGCAGTTCTTC

D gene: .
J gene: TRBJ2-1
V gene: TRBV6-6
clone size: few
CDR3 protein: CASSYEGYTEQFF
CDR3 DNA: TGTGCCAGCAGTTATGAGGGGTACACCGAGCAGTTCTTC

D gene: .
J gene: TRBJ1-2
V gene: TRBV25-1
clone size: many
CDR3 protein: CASSALGVGYTF
CDR3 DNA: TGTGCCAGCAGTGCATTGGGGGTTGGCTACACCTTC

D gene: .
J gene: TRBJ1-6
V gene: TRBV28
clone size: few
CDR3 protein: CASRGQSSYNSPLHF
CDR3 DNA: TGTGCCAGCAGAGGACAGAGCTCCTATAATTCACCCCTCCACTTT

D gene: .
J gene: TRBJ2-2
V gene: TRBV4-3
clone size: many
CDR3 protein: CASSQEASLGTTGELFF
CDR3 DNA: TGCGCCAGCAGCCAAGAAGCAAGTTTAGGCACCACCGGGGAGCTGTTTTTT

D gene: TRBD2
J gene: TRBJ2-1
V gene: TRBV12-3/TRBV12-4
clone size: few
CDR3 protein: CASSLVLAGGPDEQFF
CDR3 DNA: TGTGCCAGCAGTTTAGTGTTGGCGGGAGGGCCAGATGAGCAGTTCTTC

D gene: TRBD2
J gene: TRBJ2-1
V gene: TRBV20-1
clone size: few
CDR3 protein: CSAFSSGIENEQFF
CDR3 DNA: TGCAGTGCCTTTAGTAGCGGGATAGAGAATGAGCAGTTCTTC

D gene: TRBD1
J gene: TRBJ2-5
V gene: TRBV5-5
clone size: .
CDR3 protein: CASSLASRDSQETQYF
CDR3 DNA: TGTGCCAGCAGCTTGGCTTCTAGGGACAGCCAAGAGACCCAGTACTTC

D gene: TRBD1
J gene: TRBJ2-7
V gene: TRBV20-1
clone size: few
CDR3 protein: CSAPGQAYEQYF
CDR3 DNA: TGCAGTGCCCCAGGACAGGCCTACGAGCAGTACTTC

D gene: .
J gene: TRBJ2-2
V gene: TRBV3-1
clone size: .
CDR3 protein: CASIGHAGAYTGELFF
CDR3 DNA: TGTGCCAGCATTGGCCATGCGGGGGCGTACACCGGGGAGCTGTTTTTT

D gene: .
J gene: TRBJ1-3
V gene: TRBV7-6
clone size: .
CDR3 protein: CASSLDHGLFSGNTIYF
CDR3 DNA: TGTGCCAGCAGCTTAGACCATGGCCTCTTCTCTGGCAACACCATATATTTT

D gene: .
J gene: TRBJ1-3
V gene: TRBV3-1
clone size: .
CDR3 protein: CASSQAHRNSGNTIYF
CDR3 DNA: TGTGCCAGCAGCCAAGCCCACAGGAACTCTGGAAACACCATATATTTT

D gene: .
J gene: TRBJ1-6
V gene: TRBV28
clone size: few
CDR3 protein: CASSPHPDAWGGSPLHF
CDR3 DNA: TGTGCCAGCAGTCCCCATCCGGACGCCTGGGGCGGTTCACCCCTCCACTTT

D gene: TRBD1
J gene: TRBJ1-2
V gene: TRBV5-1
clone size: few
CDR3 protein: CASSPTGQDYGYTF
CDR3 DNA: TGCGCCAGCAGCCCCACGGGACAGGACTATGGCTACACCTTC

D gene: .
J gene: TRBJ2-1
V gene: TRBV28
clone size: few
CDR3 protein: CASSPRGPWSYNEQFF
CDR3 DNA: TGTGCCAGCAGTCCTAGAGGCCCGTGGTCGTACAATGAGCAGTTCTTC

D gene: .
J gene: TRBJ2-1
V gene: TRBV5-6
clone size: few
CDR3 protein: CASSLAGRNYNEQFF
CDR3 DNA: TGTGCCAGCAGCTTGGCCGGAAGAAACTACAATGAGCAGTTCTTC

D gene: .
J gene: TRBJ2-1
V gene: TRBV5-1
clone size: .
CDR3 protein: CASSSGALYNEQFF
CDR3 DNA: TGCGCCAGCAGCTCCGGGGCCCTCTACAATGAGCAGTTCTTC

D gene: .
J gene: TRBJ2-7
V gene: TRBV28
clone size: once
CDR3 protein: CASSSPGLAPYEQYF
CDR3 DNA: TGTGCCAGCAGTTCTCCGGGACTCGCACCCTACGAGCAGTACTTC